This passage covers 19 T cell receptor beta chains from one sample sequenced in a study of technical replicates of blood from a handful of donors. Assay used: immunoSEQ multiplex PCR; TCRdb lists only in-frame clones, some missing. The repertoire has about 97,000 clones, approximately 96% of them found once; the top ten carry under 0.45%. The sequenced sample was T cells isolated from PBMCs. Receptors were obtained from a human donor in good health.

This chain links TRBV6-1 with TRBJ1-3, with 7 bases fitting TRBD1. V shed 5 bases, J shed 0 bases, and the junction held 10 bases outside the gene matches. The CDR3 sequence is 17 residues long. Germline V gene data show CDR1 as MNHNS and CDR2 as SASEGT. CDR3: CASSQDREGSSGNTIYF. CDR3 DNA sequence: TGTGCCAGCAGTCAAGACAGGGAGGGGAGCTCTGGAAACACCATATATTTT.

This chain joins TRBV21-1 and TRBJ2-7; whether TRBD1, the table's D call, matches the DNA was not checked. TRBV21-1 is a pseudogene segment. The CDR3 contains 13 residues. CDR3 nucleotide sequence: TGTGCCAGCAGCAACCAGGGTTATGACGAGCAGTACTTC. As protein: CASSNQGYDEQYF.

This clone was observed once. The chain uses TRBV19 and TRBJ2-7; tentative D call: TRBD2 (5 bases). The CDR3 length is 15 residues. CDR1 is LNHDA, CDR2 SQIVND, per germline (reference sequence). V was clipped by 3 bases and J by 0 bases, with 12 bases between them. For the CDR3, the DNA is TGTGCCAGTAGTATCTCCCCGGGGAGCTCCTACGAGCAGTACTTC. This sequence encodes CASSISPGSSYEQYF.

The chain has TRBV6-5 and TRBJ2-7; possible D gene TRBD2, 5 bases. The germline V gene encodes CDR1 MNHEY and CDR2 SVGAGI. Trimming removed 0 bases at V and 7 bases at J, with 13 bases between. The CDR3 is 14 residues long. In DNA form, the CDR3 reads TGTGCCAGCAGTTACTCCGCGGAGGCGAGGGAGCAGTACTTC. Its translation: CASSYSAEAREQYF.

The J gene is TRBJ1-4, the V gene TRBV30; maybe TRBD1 (5 bases). Trimming stripped 3 bases from V and 1 base from J, with 6 bases between. The CDR3 covers 13 residues. Germline CDR1 reads GTSNPN; CDR2 reads SVGIG (reference sequence). The CDR3 region is CAWRRGTNEKLFF. The CDR3 nucleotides are TGTGCCTGGAGAAGGGGAACTAATGAAAAACTGTTTTTT.

In the case of this clone: One end of the junction varies from germline; a read error may be responsible. The DNA for the CDR3 is TGTGCCATCGGTGAGGAGCCACAGCTCAATCAGCCCCAGCATTTT. Protein product: CAIGEEPQLNQPQHF. The chain employs TRBV10-3 and TRBJ1-5; D gene uncertain. The CDR3 length is 15 residues. The germline CDR1 and CDR2 sequences are ENHRY and SYGVKD.

In DNA form, the CDR3 reads TGTGCCAGCAGCGTCTCAGGACTAGCGGGGATCAACAATGAGCAGTTCTTC. Amino acid sequence: CASSVSGLAGINNEQFF. The gene calls are TRBV9 and TRBJ2-1, with 12 bases lining up with TRBD2. The CDR3 length is 17 residues. Germline V gene lookup returns CDR1 SGDLS and CDR2 YYNGEE. After removal of 2 bases from V and 5 bases from J, the junction contained 8 bases not matched to a gene.

J is TRBJ2-1 and V is TRBV4-1; 11 bases line up with TRBD2. Looked up from germline, CDR1 is MGHRA and CDR2 is YSYEKL. The ends lost 0 bases at V and 4 bases at J; junction bases unmatched: 11. CDR3 length equals 19 residues. CDR3 DNA sequence: TGCGCCAGCAGCCAAGATATCCATCCGGGACTAGCGGAATACAATGAGCAGTTCTTC. This translates into CASSQDIHPGLAEYNEQFF.

J is TRBJ2-2 and V is TRBV27, with 10 bases identical to TRBD1. There are 15 residues in the CDR3. The germline gives CDR1 MNHEY, CDR2 SMNVEV (reference sequence). The V gene end was trimmed by 5 bases and the J gene end by 5 bases; junction bases not matched to a gene: 5. The DNA for the CDR3 is TGTGCCAGCAGTGGGGACAGGGGCTGGACCGGGGAGCTGTTTTTT. As protein: CASSGDRGWTGELFF.

This chain connects TRBV28 to TRBJ1-4, with D maybe TRBD1 (5 bases). Per the germline V gene, CDR1 is MDHEN and CDR2 is SYDVKM. The CDR3 length is 12 residues. The CDR3 protein is CALGVVSEKLFF. DNA of the CDR3: TGTGCTTTAGGGGTCGTAAGTGAAAAACTGTTTTTT.

The CDR3 bases are TGTGCCAGCAGCTGGGGATCGGGGGGCTACACCTTC. Protein: CASSWGSGGYTF. The chain uses TRBV13 and TRBJ1-2; D gene unclear. This CDR3 has 12 residues. Trimming removed 4 bases at V and 8 bases at J, with 11 bases between. The V gene's germline CDR1 is PRHDT and CDR2 FYEKMQ (reference sequence). The entire variable domain, with the rest obtained from reference TRBV13 and TRBJ1-2, is as follows: AAGVIQSPRHLIKEKRETATLKCYPIPRHDTVYWYQQGPGQDPQFLISFYEKMQSDKGSIPDRFSAQQFSDYHSELNMSSLELGDSALYFCASSWGSGGYTFGSGTRLTVV.

The chain carries TRBV7-2 and TRBJ2-6; D may be TRBD1 (6 bases). CDR3 size: 15 residues. The germline gives CDR1 SGHTA, CDR2 FQGNSA. V lost 3 bases and J lost 0, with 6 bases in between. Written as DNA, the CDR3 is TGTGCCAGCAGCTTGACAGGCTCTGGGGCCAACGTCCTGACTTTC. It codes for CASSLTGSGANVLTF.

J is TRBJ2-3 and V is TRBV7-9, with 9 bases matching TRBD1. Germline CDR1 reads SEHNR; CDR2 reads FQNEAQ (reference sequence). There are 15 residues in the CDR3. The V and J ends lost 4 bases and 6 bases, in that order; junction bases with no gene match: 8. The CDR3 coding sequence is TGTGCCAGCAGCTCACCGGGACAGGGACGGGATACGCAGTATTTT. Protein sequence: CASSSPGQGRDTQYF.

This clone was seen a handful of times. The V gene is TRBV2, the J gene TRBJ1-1; D gene unclear. This CDR3 is 13 amino acids long. V was clipped by 6 bases and J by 0 bases, with 8 bases between them. Germline loops: CDR1 SNHLY, CDR2 FYNNEI. CDR3 in DNA: TGTGCCAGCAGCGGGATGTTGAACACTGAAGCTTTCTTT. Its protein product is CASSGMLNTEAFF.

This clone was seen just once. The chain has TRBV27 and TRBJ1-5; 7 nucleotides agree with TRBD1. CDR3 length: 14 residues. J gave up 5 bases and V 6 bases, and 7 bases lay outside the gene matches. Per the germline V gene, CDR1 is MNHEY and CDR2 is SMNVEV (reference sequence). Written as DNA, the CDR3 is TGTGCCAGCAGCCCGACAGGGTCTCATCAGCCCCAGCATTTT. Protein: CASSPTGSHQPQHF.

This chain connects TRBV11-2 to TRBJ2-7; a possible D gene is TRBD2 (6 bases). This CDR3 comprises 16 residues. The germline CDR1 and CDR2 sequences are SGHAT and FQNNGV. V lost 1 base and J lost 2, with 15 bases in between. CDR3 in amino acids: CASSLVDKRAPYEQYF. The CDR3 bases are TGTGCCAGCAGCTTAGTAGATAAGCGGGCCCCCTACGAGCAGTACTTC.

The V call is TRBV10-3, the J call TRBJ1-5; D is possibly TRBD1 (6 bases). Trimming left V 2 bases short and J 3 bases short, with 11 bases between. The CDR3 extends over 15 amino acids. In germline, CDR1 is ENHRY, CDR2 SYGVKD. The CDR3 DNA follows: TGTGCCATCAGTGAGGGTACAGGGACCAATCAGCCCCAGCATTTT. It is translated as CAISEGTGTNQPQHF.

The chain uses TRBV28 and TRBJ2-2, with D possibly matching TRBD2 (6 bases). CDR1 is MDHEN, CDR2 SYDVKM, per germline. V was trimmed by 2 bases and J by 5 bases, leaving 9 bases between them. The CDR3 covers 14 residues. The CDR3 reads CASSLQGGTGELFF. CDR3 DNA: TGTGCCAGCAGTTTACAGGGAGGAACCGGGGAGCTGTTTTTT.

This clone was picked up one time. This chain links TRBV15 with TRBJ2-7, with TRBD1 matching over 8 bases. Trimming removed 1 base from V and 2 bases from J; junction bases left unmatched: 7. CDR3 size: 16 residues. CDR1 is LNHNV and CDR2 is YYDKDF in the germline V gene (reference sequence). The CDR3: CATSRGLDRGAYEQYF. The CDR3 nucleotides are TGTGCCACCAGCAGAGGTTTAGACAGGGGAGCCTACGAGCAGTACTTC.